This entry describes one T cell receptor (beta chain). Its antigen is as yet unknown. In the PCR, 60 Vbeta and 13 Jbeta primers were used. The assay was immunoSEQ multiplex PCR, and TCRdb's table has in-frame clones only and misses some. The table lists about 150,000 clones, roughly 77% of them singletons. CDR3 size: 18 residues. The V gene end was trimmed by 4 bases and the J gene end by 0 bases; junction bases not matched to a gene: 8. Germline CDR1 reads SGHRS; CDR2 reads YFSETQ. The record originates from a study of cytomegalovirus exposure and HLA in healthy donors. Findings and caveats of the study: According to a later analysis, most TCR beta chains associated with CMV appeared HLA-restricted.

The origin of this receptor is a human donor in good health. The V gene is TRBV5-1, the J gene TRBJ2-3, with TRBD2 identical over 13 bases. What was sequenced was PBMCs. In nucleotides, the CDR3 is TGCGCCAGCAGCCAACAGAGACTAGCGGGGGGTAGCACAGATACGCAGTATTTT. Protein: CASSQQRLAGGSTDTQYF.